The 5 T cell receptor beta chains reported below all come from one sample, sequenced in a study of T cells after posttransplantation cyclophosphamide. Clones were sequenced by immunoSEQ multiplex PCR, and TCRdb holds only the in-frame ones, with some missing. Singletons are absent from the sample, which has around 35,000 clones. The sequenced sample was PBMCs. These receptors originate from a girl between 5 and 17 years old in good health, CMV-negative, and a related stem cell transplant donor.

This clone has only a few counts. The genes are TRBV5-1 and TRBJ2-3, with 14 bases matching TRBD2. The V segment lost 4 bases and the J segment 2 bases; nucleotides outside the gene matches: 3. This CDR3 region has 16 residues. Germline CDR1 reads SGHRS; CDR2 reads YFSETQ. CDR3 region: CASSPGLAGDTDTQYF. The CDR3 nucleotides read TGCGCCAGCAGCCCGGGACTAGCGGGGGACACAGATACGCAGTATTTT.

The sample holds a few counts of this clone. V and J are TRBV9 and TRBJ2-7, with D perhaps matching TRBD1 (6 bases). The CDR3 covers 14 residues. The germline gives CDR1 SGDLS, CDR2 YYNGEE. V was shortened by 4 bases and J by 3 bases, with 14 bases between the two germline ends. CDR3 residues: CASSPILTGYEQYF. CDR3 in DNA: TGTGCCAGCAGCCCAATACTGACAGGCTACGAGCAGTACTTC.

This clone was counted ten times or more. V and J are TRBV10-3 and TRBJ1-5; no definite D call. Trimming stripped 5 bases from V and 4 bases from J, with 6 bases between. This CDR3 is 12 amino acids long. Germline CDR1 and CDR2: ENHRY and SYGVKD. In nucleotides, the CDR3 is TGTGCCATCAGTAGAACTAATCAGCCCCAGCATTTT. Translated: CAISRTNQPQHF.

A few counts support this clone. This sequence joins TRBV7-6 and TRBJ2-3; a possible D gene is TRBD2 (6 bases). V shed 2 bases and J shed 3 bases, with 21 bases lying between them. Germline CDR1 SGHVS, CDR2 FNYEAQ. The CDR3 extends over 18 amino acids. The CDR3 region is CASSLLGSRTSVTDTQYF. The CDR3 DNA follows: TGTGCCAGCAGCTTACTCGGGAGTAGGACTTCCGTAACAGATACGCAGTATTTT.

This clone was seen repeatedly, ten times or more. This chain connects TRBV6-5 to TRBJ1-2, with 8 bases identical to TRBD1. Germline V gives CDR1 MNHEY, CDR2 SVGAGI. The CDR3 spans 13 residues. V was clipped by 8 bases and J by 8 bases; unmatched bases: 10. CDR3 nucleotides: TGTGCCAGCGCACACAGGGGGGCGGAGGGCTACACCTTC. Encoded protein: CASAHRGAEGYTF.